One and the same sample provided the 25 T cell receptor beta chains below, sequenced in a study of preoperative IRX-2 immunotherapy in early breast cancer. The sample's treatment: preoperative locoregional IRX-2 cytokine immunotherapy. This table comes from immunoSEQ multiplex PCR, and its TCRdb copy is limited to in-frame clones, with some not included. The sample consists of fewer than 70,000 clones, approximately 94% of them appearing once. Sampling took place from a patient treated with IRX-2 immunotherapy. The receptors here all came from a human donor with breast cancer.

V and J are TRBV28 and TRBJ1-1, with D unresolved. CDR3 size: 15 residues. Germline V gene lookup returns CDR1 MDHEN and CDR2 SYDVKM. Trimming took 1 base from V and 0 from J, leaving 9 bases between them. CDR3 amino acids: CASSLLGLMNTEAFF. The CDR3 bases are TGTGCCAGCAGTTTATTGGGTCTCATGAACACTGAAGCTTTCTTT.

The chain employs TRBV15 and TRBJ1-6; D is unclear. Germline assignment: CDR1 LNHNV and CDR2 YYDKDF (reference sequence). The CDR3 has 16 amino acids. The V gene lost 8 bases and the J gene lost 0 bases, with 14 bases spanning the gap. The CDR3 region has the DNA TGTGCCACCTCGTATACAGAGAGCTCCTATAATTCACCCCTCCACTTT. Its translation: CATSYTESSYNSPLHF.

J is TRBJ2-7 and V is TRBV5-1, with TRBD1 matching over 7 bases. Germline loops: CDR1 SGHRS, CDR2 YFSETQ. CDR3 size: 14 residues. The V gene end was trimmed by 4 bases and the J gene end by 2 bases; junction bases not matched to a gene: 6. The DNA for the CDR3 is TGCGCCAGCAGCACCACAGGGGTTACCTACGAGCAGTACTTC. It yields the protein CASSTTGVTYEQYF. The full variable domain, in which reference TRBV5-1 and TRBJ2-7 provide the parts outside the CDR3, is KAGVTQTPRYLIKTRGQQVTLSCSPISGHRSVSWYQQTPGQGLQFLFEYFSETQRNKGNFPGRFSGRQFSNSRSEMNVSTLELGDSALYLCASSTTGVTYEQYFGPGTRLTVT.

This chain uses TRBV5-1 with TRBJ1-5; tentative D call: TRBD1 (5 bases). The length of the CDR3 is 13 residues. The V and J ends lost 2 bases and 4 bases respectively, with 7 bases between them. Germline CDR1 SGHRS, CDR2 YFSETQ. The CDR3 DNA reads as TGCGCCAGCAGCTTACAGGAGAATCAGCCCCAGCATTTT. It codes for CASSLQENQPQHF.

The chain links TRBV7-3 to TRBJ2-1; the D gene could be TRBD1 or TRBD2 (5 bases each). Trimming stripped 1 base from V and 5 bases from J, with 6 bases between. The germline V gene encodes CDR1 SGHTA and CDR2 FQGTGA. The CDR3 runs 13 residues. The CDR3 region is CASSLMGDNEQFF. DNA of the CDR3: TGTGCCAGCAGCTTAATGGGGGACAATGAGCAGTTCTTC.

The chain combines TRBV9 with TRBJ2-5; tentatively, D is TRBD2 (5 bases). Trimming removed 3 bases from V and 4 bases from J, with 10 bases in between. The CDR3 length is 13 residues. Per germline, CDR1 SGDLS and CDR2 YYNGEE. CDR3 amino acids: CASSEGVGETQYF. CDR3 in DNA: TGTGCCAGCAGCGAGGGAGTGGGAGAGACCCAGTACTTC.

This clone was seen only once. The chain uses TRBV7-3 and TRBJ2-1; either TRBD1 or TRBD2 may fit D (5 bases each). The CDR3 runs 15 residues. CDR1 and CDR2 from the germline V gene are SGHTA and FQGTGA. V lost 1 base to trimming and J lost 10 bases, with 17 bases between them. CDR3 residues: CASSLNPRGSGEQFF. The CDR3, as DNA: TGTGCCAGCAGCTTAAACCCCCGGGGATCAGGGGAGCAGTTCTTC.

The CDR3 is CASSSTGAVGPQHF. CDR3 coding DNA: TGTGCCAGCAGCTCGACAGGGGCCGTGGGGCCCCAGCATTTT. The chain has TRBV7-8 and TRBJ1-5, with 8 positions matching TRBD1. The V gene end was trimmed by 4 bases and the J gene end by 9 bases; junction bases not matched to a gene: 8. The CDR3 loop spans 14 amino acids. The V gene's germline CDR1 is SGHVS and CDR2 FQNEAQ.

For the CDR3, the DNA is TGTGCCAGCAGTTACTCGACCGGACCAGAGTACTTC. This gives the protein CASSYSTGPEYF. V usage is TRBV6-5 and J usage is TRBJ2-7; D gene unclear. CDR3 size: 12 residues. CDR1 is MNHEY, CDR2 SVGAGI, per germline. Trimming removed 0 bases from V and 11 bases from J, with 11 bases in between.

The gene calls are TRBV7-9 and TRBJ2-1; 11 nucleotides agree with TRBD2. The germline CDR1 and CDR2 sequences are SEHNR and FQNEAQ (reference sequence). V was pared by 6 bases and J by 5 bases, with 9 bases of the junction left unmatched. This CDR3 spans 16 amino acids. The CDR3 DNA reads TGTGCCAGCAGTGCAAGAGGGACTAGCGGAAACAATGAGCAGTTCTTC. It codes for CASSARGTSGNNEQFF.

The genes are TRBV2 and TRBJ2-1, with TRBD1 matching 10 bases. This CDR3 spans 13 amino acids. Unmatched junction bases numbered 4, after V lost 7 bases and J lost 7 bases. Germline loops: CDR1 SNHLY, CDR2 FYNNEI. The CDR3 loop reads CASKMDRGNEQFF. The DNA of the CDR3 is TGTGCCAGCAAGATGGACAGGGGGAATGAGCAGTTCTTC. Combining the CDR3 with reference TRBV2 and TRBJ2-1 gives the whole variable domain EPEVTQTPSHQVTQMGQEVILRCVPISNHLYFYWYRQILGQKVEFLVSFYNNEISEKSEIFDDQFSVERPDGSNFTLKIRSTKLEDSAMYFCASKMDRGNEQFFGPGTRLTVL.

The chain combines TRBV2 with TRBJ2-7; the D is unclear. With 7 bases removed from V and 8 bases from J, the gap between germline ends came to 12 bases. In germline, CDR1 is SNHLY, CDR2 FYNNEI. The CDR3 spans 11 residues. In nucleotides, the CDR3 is TGTGCCAGCAATCCCGGCCTGAAGCAGTACTTC. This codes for CASNPGLKQYF.

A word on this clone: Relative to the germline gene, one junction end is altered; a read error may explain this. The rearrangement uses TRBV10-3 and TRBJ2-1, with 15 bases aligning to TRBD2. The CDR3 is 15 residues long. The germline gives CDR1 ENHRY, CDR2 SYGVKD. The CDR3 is CAIKGLAGGYDEQFF. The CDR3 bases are TGTGCCATCAAGGGACTAGCGGGAGGCTACGATGAGCAGTTCTTC.

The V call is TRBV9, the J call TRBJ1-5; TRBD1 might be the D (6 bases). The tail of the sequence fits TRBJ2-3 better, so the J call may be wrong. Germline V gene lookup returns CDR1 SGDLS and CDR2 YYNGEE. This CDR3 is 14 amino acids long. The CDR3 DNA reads TGTGCCAGCAGCGTAGGACAGGCGGGTCAGCCCCAGTATTTT. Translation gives CASSVGQAGQPQYF.

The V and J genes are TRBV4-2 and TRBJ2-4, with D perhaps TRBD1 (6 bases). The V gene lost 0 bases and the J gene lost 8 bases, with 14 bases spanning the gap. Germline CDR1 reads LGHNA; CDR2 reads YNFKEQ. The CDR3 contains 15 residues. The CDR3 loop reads CASSQDGAGDDIQYF. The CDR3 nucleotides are TGTGCCAGCAGCCAAGATGGGGCAGGGGATGACATTCAGTACTTC.

CDR3 DNA sequence: TGTGCCAGCAGTGAAAGGGGGGGCGAAGATACGCAGTATTTT. Protein product: CASSERGGEDTQYF. The chain carries TRBV6-4 and TRBJ2-3, with a weak D call TRBD2 (7 bases). Germline lookup yields CDR1 MRHNA and CDR2 SNTAGT. This CDR3 contains 14 residues. Trimming shortened V by 3 bases and J by 5 bases, and 12 bases separated the two germline ends.

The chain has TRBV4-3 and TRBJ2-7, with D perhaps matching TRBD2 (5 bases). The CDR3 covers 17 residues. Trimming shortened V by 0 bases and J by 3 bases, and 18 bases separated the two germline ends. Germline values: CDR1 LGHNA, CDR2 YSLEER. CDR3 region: CASSQEGYREGVYEQYF. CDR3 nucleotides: TGCGCCAGCAGCCAAGAGGGGTACCGGGAAGGAGTCTACGAGCAGTACTTC.

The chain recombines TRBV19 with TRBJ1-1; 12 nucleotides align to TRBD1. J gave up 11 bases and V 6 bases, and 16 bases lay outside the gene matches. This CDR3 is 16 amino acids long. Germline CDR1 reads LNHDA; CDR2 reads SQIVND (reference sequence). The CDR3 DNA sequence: TGTGCCAGTAGCCACCCCTCCGGGACAGGGGGCTTTCGCGCTTTCTTT. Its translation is CASSHPSGTGGFRAFF.

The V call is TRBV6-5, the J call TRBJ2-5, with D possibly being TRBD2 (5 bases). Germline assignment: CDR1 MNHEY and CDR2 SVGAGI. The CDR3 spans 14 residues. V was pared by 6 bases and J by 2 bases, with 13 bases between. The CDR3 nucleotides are TGTGCCAGCAGCCGGCGGGCTCCTCAAGAGACCCAGTACTTC. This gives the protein CASSRRAPQETQYF.

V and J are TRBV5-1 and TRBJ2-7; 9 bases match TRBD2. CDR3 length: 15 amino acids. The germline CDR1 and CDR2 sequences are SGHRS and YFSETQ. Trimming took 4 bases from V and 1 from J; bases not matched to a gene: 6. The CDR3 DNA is TGCGCCAGCAGCCTGACTAGCGGTAATTCCTACGAGCAGTACTTC. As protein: CASSLTSGNSYEQYF.

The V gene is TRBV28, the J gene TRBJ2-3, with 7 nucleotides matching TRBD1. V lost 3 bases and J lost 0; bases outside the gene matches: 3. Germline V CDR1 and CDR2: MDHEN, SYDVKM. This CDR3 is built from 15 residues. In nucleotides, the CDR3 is TGTGCCAGCAGTTTGGTACAGGGGAGCACAGATACGCAGTATTTT. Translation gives CASSLVQGSTDTQYF.

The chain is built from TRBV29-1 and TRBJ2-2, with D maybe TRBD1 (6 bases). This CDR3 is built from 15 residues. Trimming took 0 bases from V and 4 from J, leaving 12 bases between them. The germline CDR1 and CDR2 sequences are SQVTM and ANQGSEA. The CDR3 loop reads CSVEEDSRGTGELFF. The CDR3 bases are TGCAGCGTTGAAGAGGACAGCCGCGGCACCGGGGAGCTGTTTTTT.

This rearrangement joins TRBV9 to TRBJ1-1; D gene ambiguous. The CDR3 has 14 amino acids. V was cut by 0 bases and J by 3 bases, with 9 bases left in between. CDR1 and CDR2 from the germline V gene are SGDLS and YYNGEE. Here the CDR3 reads CASSVVGMDTEAFF. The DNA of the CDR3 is TGTGCCAGCAGCGTAGTCGGGATGGACACTGAAGCTTTCTTT.

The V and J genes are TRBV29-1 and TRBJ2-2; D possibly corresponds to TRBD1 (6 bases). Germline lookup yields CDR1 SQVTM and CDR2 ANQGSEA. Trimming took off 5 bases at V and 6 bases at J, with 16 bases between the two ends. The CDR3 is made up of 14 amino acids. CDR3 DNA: TGCAGCGTTCTTATCAGGGGCCGCGCCGGGGAGCTGTTTTTT. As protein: CSVLIRGRAGELFF.

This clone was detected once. This chain's CDR3 is CSAPRADEQYF. The CDR3 coding sequence is TGCAGTGCTCCGCGGGCGGACGAGCAGTACTTC. The rearrangement joins TRBV20-1 to TRBJ2-7; tentative D call: TRBD2 (5 bases). Germline-derived CDR1 and CDR2 are DFQATT and SNEGSKA (reference sequence). The V end was cut by 5 bases, the J end by 5 bases, with 10 bases between. The CDR3 extends over 11 amino acids.